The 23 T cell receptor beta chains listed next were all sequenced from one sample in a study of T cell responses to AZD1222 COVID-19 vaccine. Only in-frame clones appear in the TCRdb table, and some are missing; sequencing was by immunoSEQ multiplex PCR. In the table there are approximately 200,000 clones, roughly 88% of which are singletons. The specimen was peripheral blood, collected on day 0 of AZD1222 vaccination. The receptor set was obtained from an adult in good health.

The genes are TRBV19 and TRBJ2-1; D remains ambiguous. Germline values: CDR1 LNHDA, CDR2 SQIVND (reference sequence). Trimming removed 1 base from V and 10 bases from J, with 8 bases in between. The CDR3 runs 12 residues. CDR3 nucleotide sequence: TGTGCCAGTAGTATAGTGGGTAGGGAGCAGTTCTTC. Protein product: CASSIVGREQFF.

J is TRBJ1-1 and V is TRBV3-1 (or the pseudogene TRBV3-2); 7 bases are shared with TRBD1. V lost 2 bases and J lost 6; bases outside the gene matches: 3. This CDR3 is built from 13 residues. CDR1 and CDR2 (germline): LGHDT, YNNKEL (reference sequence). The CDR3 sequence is CASSQLDRAEAFF. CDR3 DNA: TGTGCCAGCAGCCAACTAGACAGGGCTGAAGCTTTCTTT.

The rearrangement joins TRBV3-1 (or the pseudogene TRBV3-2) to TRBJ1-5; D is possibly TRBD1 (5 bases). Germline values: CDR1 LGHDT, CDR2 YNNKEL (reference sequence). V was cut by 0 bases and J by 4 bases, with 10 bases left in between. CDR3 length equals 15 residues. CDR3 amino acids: CASSQDYGGNQPQHF. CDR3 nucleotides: TGTGCCAGCAGCCAAGATTACGGGGGAAATCAGCCCCAGCATTTT.

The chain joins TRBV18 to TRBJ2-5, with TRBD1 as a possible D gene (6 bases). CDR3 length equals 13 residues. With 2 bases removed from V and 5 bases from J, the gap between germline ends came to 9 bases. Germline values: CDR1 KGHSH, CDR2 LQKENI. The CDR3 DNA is TGTGCCAGCTCACCAAGGGGGATGGAGACCCAGTACTTC. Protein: CASSPRGMETQYF.

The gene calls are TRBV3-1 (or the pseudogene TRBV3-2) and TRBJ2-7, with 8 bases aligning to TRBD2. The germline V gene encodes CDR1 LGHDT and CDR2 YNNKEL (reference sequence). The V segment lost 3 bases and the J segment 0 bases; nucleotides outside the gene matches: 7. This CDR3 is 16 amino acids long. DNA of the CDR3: TGTGCCAGCAGCCACTCGGGGACTAGGAGCTCCTACGAGCAGTACTTC. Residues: CASSHSGTRSSYEQYF.

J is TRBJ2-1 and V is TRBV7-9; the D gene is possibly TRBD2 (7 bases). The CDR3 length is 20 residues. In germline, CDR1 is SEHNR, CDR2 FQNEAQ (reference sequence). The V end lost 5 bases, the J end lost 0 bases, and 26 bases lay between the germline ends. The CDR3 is CASSKSLAGAFMSSYNEQFF. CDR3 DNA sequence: TGTGCCAGCAGCAAGTCACTGGCGGGGGCCTTCATGAGCTCCTACAATGAGCAGTTCTTC.

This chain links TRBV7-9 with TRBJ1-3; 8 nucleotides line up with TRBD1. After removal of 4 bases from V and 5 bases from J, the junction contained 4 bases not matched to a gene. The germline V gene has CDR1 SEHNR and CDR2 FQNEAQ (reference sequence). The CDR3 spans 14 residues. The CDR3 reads CASSSGGQRNTIYF. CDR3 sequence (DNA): TGTGCCAGCAGCTCAGGGGGCCAAAGAAACACCATATATTTT.

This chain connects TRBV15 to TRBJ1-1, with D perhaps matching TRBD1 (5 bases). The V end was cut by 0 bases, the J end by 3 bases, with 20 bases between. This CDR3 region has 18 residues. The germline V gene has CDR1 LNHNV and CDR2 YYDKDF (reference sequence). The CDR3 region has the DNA TGTGCCACCAGCAGAGATCCCGCATCGGCAGGGTTGTACACTGAAGCTTTCTTT. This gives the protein CATSRDPASAGLYTEAFF.

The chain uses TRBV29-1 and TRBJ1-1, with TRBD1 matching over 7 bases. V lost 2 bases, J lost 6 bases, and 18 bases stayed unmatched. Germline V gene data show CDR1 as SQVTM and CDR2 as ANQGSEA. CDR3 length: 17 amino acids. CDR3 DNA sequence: TGCAGCGTTGAAAATATGAGAGGGGGCGCAATAAAGGCTGAAGCTTTCTTT. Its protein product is CSVENMRGGAIKAEAFF. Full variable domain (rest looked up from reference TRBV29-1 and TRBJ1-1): SAVISQKPSRDICQRGTSLTIQCQVDSQVTMMFWYRQQPGQSLTLIATANQGSEATYESGFVIDKFPISRPNLTFSTLTVSNMSPEDSSIYLCSVENMRGGAIKAEAFFGQGTRLTVV.

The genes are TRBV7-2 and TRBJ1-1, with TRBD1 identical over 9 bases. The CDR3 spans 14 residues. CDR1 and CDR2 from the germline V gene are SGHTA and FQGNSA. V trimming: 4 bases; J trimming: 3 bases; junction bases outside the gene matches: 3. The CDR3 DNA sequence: TGTGCCAGCAGCTCTACAGGGGGCTACACTGAAGCTTTCTTT. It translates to CASSSTGGYTEAFF.

The CDR3 region has the DNA TGTGCCAGCAGCCTCTATGGAAATGGCTACACCTTC. Its translation: CASSLYGNGYTF. The genes are TRBV5-8 and TRBJ1-2; D is unclear. CDR1 is SGHTS, CDR2 YDEGEE, per germline. Trimming shortened V by 4 bases and J by 6 bases, and 10 bases separated the two germline ends. The CDR3 sequence is 12 residues long. Using reference TRBV5-8 and TRBJ1-2 for the parts outside the CDR3, the full variable domain is EAGVTQSPTHLIKTRGQQATLRCSPISGHTSVYWYQQALGLGLQFLLWYDEGEERNRGNFPPRFSGRQFPNYSSELNVNALELEDSALYLCASSLYGNGYTFGSGTRLTVV.

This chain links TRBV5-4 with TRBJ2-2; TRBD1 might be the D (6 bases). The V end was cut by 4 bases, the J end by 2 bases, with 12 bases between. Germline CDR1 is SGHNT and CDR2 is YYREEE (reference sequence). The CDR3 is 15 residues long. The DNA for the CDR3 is TGTGCCAGCAGCCGGGGACATACCAACACCGGGGAGCTGTTTTTT. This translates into CASSRGHTNTGELFF.

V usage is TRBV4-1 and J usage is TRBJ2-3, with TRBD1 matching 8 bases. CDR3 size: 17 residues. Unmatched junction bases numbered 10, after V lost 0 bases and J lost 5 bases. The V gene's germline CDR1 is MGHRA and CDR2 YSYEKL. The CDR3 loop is CASSQERGQGPKDTQYF. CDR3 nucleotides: TGCGCCAGCAGCCAAGAGAGAGGACAGGGTCCCAAAGATACGCAGTATTTT.

The CDR3 sequence: CASSPIASGDEQYF. In nucleotides, the CDR3 is TGTGCCAGCTCACCAATCGCTAGCGGGGACGAGCAGTACTTC. The V gene is TRBV18, the J gene TRBJ2-7; 9 bases agree with TRBD2. Germline CDR1 is KGHSH and CDR2 is LQKENI. J lost 5 bases, V lost 2 bases, and 4 bases had no gene match. The CDR3 extends over 14 amino acids.

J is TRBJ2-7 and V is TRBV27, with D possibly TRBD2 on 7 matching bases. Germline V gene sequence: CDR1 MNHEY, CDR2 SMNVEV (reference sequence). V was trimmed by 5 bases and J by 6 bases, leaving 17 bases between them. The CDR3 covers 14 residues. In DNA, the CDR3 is TGTGCCAGCAGTCCCAAAGGGGGGGGAATCGAGCAGTACTTC. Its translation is CASSPKGGGIEQYF.

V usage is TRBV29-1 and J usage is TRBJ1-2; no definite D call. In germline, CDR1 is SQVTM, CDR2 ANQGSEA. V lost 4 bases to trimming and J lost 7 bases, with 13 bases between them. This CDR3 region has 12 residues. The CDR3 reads CSVGAASRGYTF. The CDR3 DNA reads TGCAGCGTTGGGGCTGCCAGTCGTGGCTACACCTTC.

The CDR3 here is CASSFEGGKDEQFF. Written as DNA, the CDR3 is TGTGCCAGCAGTTTCGAGGGGGGAAAGGATGAGCAGTTCTTC. The V and J genes are TRBV27 and TRBJ2-1, with D perhaps being TRBD1 or TRBD2 (6 bases each). Per the germline V gene, CDR1 is MNHEY and CDR2 is SMNVEV (reference sequence). Trimming cost V 3 bases and J 8 bases, with 14 bases left between them. The CDR3 totals 14 residues.

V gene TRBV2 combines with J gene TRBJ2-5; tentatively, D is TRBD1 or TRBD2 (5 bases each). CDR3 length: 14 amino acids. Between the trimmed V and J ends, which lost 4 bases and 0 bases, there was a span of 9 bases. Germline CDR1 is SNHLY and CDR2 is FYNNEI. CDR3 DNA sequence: TGTGCCAGCAGTGTGGGGGAATACCAAGAGACCCAGTACTTC. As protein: CASSVGEYQETQYF. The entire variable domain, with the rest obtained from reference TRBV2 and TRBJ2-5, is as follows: EPEVTQTPSHQVTQMGQEVILRCVPISNHLYFYWYRQILGQKVEFLVSFYNNEISEKSEIFDDQFSVERPDGSNFTLKIRSTKLEDSAMYFCASSVGEYQETQYFGPGTRLLVL.

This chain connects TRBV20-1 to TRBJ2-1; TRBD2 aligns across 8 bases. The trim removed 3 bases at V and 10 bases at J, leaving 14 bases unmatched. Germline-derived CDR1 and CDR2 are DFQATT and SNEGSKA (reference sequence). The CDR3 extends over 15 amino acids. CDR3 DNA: TGCAGTGCTAGTACAGTAGCGGGGAATTCGCGGGAGCAGTTCTTC. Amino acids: CSASTVAGNSREQFF.

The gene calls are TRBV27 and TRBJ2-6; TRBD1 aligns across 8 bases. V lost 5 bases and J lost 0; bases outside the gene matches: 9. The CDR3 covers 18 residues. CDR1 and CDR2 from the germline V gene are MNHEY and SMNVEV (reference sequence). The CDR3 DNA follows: TGTGCCAGCAGTCCAGGACAGGGCCGTCTCTCTGGGGCCAACGTCCTGACTTTC. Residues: CASSPGQGRLSGANVLTF.

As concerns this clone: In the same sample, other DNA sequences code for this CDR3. The CDR3 DNA is TGTGCCAGTAGTATAGATCGAAACAGCTATAATTCACCCCTCCACTTT. Amino acids: CASSIDRNSYNSPLHF. The chain employs TRBV19 and TRBJ1-6; D is uncertain. V was pared by 0 bases and J by 3 bases, with 9 bases between. Germline-derived CDR1 and CDR2 are LNHDA and SQIVND (reference sequence). The CDR3 length is 16 residues.

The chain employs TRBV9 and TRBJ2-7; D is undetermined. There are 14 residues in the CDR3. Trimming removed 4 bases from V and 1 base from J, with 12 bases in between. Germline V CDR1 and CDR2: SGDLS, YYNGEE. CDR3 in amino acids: CASSPALRSYEQYF. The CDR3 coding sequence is TGTGCCAGCAGCCCGGCGCTCAGGTCCTACGAGCAGTACTTC.

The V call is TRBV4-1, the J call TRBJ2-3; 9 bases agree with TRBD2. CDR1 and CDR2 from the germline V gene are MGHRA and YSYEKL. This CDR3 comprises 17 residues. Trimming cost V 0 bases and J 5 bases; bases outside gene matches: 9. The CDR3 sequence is CASSQDILAGVGDTQYF. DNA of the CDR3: TGCGCCAGCAGCCAAGATATATTAGCGGGGGTGGGAGATACGCAGTATTTT.